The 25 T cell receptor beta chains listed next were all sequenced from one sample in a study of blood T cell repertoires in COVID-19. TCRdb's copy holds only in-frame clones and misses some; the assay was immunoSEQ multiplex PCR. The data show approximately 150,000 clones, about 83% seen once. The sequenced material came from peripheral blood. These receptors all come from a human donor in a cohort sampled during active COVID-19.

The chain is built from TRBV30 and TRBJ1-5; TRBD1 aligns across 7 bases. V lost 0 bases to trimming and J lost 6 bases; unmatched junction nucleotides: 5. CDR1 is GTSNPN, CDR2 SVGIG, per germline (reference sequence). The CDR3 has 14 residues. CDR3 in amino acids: CAWSVRDSLQPQHF. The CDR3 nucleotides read TGTGCCTGGAGTGTTCGGGACAGCCTTCAGCCCCAGCATTTT. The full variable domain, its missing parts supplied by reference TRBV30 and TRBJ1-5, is SQTIHQWPATLVQPVGSPLSLECTVEGTSNPNLYWYRQAAGRGLQLLFYSVGIGQISSEVPQNLSASRPQDRQFILSSKKLLLSDSGFYLCAWSVRDSLQPQHFGDGTRLSIL.

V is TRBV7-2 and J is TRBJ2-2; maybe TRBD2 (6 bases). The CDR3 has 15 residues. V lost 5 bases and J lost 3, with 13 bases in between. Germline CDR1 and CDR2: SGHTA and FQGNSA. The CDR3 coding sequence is TGTGCCAGCAGCCCAGTTTGGAGGGACACCGGGGAGCTGTTTTTT. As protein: CASSPVWRDTGELFF.

CDR3 DNA: TGTGCCAGCAGCTTAGCGCAGGCAACTAATGAAAAACTGTTTTTT. Amino acid sequence: CASSLAQATNEKLFF. V gene TRBV7-9 combines with J gene TRBJ1-4; D gene uncertain. Germline values: CDR1 SEHNR, CDR2 FQNEAQ (reference sequence). Between the trimmed V and J ends, which lost 0 bases and 0 bases, there was a span of 5 bases. The CDR3 is 15 residues long.

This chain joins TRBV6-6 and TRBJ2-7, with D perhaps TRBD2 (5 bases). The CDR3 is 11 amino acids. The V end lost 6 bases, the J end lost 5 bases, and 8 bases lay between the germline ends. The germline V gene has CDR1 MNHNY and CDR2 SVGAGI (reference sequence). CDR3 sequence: CASRGVHEQYF. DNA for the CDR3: TGTGCCAGCAGGGGAGTCCACGAGCAGTACTTC.

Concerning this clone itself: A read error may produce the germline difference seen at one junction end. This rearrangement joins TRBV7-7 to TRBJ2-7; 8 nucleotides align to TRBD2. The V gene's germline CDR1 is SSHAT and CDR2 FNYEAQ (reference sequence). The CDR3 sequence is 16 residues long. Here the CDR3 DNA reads TGTGCTAGCAGCTCCCCCCTGGCGGGAGGATCCTACGAGCAGTACTTC. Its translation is CASSSPLAGGSYEQYF.

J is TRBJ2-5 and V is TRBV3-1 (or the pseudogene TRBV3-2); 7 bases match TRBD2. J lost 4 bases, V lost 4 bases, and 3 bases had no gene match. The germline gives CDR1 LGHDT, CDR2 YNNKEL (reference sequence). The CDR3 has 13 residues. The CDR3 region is CASSLSGAETQYF. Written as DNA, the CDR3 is TGTGCCAGCAGCCTCAGCGGGGCAGAGACCCAGTACTTC.

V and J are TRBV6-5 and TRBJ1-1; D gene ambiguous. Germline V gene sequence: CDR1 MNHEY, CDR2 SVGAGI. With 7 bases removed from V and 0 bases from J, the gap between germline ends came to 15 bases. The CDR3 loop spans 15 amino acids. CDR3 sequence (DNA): TGTGCCAGCATTCCAGACTATGAAATGAACACTGAAGCTTTCTTT. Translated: CASIPDYEMNTEAFF.

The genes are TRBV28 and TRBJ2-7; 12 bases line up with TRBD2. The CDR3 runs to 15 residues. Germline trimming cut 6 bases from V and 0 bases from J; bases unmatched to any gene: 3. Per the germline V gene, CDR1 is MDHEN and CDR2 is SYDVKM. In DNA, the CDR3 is TGTGCCAGCAGACTAGCGGGGGGCGACTCCTACGAGCAGTACTTC. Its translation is CASRLAGGDSYEQYF. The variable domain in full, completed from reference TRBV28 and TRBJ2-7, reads DVKVTQSSRYLVKRTGEKVFLECVQDMDHENMFWYRQDPGLGLRLIYFSYDVKMKEKGDIPEGYSVSREKKERFSLILESASTNQTSMYLCASRLAGGDSYEQYFGPGTRLTVT.

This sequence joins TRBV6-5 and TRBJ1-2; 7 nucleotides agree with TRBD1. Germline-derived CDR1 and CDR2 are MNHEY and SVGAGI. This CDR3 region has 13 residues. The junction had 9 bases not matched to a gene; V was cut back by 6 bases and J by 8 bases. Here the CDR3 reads CASRPRQGFGYTF. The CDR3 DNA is TGTGCCAGCAGGCCCCGACAGGGATTCGGCTACACCTTC.

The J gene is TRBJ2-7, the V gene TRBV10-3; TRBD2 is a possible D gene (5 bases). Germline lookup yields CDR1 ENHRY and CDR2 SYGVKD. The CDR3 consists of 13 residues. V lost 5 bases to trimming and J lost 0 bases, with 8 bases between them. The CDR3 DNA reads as TGTGCCATCAGTACAAGCGGCTCCTACGAGCAGTACTTC. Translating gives CAISTSGSYEQYF.

The CDR3 region is CASSLFRRERGNEQFF. The CDR3 DNA reads as TGTGCCAGCAGCTTATTTAGGCGGGAGAGAGGCAATGAGCAGTTCTTC. The rearrangement joins TRBV7-2 to TRBJ2-1; the match to TRBD2 covers 7 bases. V lost 2 bases and J lost 6; bases outside the gene matches: 10. CDR3 length equals 16 residues. Germline V gives CDR1 SGHTA, CDR2 FQGNSA. The variable domain in full, with the rest retrieved from reference TRBV7-2 and TRBJ2-1, is GAGVSQSPSNKVTEKGKDVELRCDPISGHTALYWYRQSLGQGLEFLIYFQGNSAPDKSGLPSDRFSAERTGGSVSTLTIQRTQQEDSAVYLCASSLFRRERGNEQFFGPGTRLTVL.

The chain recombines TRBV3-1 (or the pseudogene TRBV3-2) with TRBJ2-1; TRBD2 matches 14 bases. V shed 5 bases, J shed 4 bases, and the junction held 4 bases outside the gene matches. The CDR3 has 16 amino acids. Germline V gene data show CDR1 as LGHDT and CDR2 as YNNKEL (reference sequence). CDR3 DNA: TGTGCCAGCAGCGCGCGGACTAGCGGGAGGTACAATGAGCAGTTCTTC. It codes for CASSARTSGRYNEQFF.

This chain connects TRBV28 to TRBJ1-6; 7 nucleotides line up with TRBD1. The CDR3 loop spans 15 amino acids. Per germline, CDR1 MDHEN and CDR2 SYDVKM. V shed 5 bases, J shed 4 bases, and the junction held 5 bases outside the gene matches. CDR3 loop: CASSREQGYNSPLHF. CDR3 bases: TGTGCCAGCAGTCGTGAACAGGGGTATAATTCACCCCTCCACTTT.

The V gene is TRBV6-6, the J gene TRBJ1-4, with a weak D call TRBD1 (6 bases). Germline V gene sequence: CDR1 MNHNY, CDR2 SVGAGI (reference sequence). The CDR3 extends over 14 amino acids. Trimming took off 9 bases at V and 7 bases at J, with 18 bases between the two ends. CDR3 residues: CASLRGSLSEKLFF. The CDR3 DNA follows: TGTGCCAGTCTTAGGGGGTCGCTCAGTGAAAAACTGTTTTTT.

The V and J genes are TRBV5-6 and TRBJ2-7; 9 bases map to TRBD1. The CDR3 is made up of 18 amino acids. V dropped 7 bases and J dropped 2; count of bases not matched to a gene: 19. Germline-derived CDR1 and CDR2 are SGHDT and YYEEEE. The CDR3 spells CASGAGPMGQGETYEQYF. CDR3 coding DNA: TGTGCCAGCGGCGCCGGTCCTATGGGACAGGGCGAGACCTACGAGCAGTACTTC.

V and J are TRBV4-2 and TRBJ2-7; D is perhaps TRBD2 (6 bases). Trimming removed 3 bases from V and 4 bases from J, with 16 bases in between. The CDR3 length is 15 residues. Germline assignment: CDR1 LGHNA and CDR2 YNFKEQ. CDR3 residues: CASSQDQRANYEQYF. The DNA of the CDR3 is TGTGCCAGCAGCCAGGACCAGCGGGCGAATTACGAGCAGTACTTC.

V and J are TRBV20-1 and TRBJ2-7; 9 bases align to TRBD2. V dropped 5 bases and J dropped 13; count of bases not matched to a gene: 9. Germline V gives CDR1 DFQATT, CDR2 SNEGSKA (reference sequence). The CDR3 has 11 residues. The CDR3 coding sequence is TGCAGTGCTTCTGAGCGGGGGGCCCAATACTTC. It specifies CSASERGAQYF.

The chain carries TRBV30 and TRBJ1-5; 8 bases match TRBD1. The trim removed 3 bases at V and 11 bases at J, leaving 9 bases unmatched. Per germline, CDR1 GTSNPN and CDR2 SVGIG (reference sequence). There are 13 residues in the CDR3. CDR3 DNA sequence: TGTGCCTGGAGCCCAAACAGGGGGAAGTCCCAGCATTTT. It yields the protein CAWSPNRGKSQHF.

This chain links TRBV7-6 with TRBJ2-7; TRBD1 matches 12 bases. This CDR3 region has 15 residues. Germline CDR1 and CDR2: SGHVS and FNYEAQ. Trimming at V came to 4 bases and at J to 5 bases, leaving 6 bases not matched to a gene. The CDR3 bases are TGTGCCAGCAGCTCTTGGGACAGGGGGCGCGACGAGCAGTACTTC. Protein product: CASSSWDRGRDEQYF.

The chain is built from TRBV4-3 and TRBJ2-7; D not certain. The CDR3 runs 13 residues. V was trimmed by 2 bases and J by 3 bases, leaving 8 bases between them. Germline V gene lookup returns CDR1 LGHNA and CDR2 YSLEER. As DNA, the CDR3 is TGCGCCAGCAGCCAACTATCCGGCTACGAGCAGTACTTC. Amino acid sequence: CASSQLSGYEQYF.

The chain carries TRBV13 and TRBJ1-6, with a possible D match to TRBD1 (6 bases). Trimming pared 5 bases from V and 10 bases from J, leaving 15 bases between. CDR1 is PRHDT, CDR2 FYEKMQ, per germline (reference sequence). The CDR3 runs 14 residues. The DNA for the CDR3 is TGTGCCAGCAGCATCCGGGTCCAGGGGTCACCCCTCCACTTT. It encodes CASSIRVQGSPLHF.

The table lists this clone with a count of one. The CDR3 loop is CASSPPGQGFYEQYF. The CDR3 bases are TGTGCCAGCAGCCCCCCGGGACAGGGTTTCTACGAGCAGTACTTC. The chain is built from TRBV5-8 and TRBJ2-7, with TRBD1 identical over 9 bases. Germline assignment: CDR1 SGHTS and CDR2 YDEGEE. The CDR3 contains 15 residues. The J segment lost 3 bases and the V segment lost 4 bases, leaving 8 bases of the junction unmatched.

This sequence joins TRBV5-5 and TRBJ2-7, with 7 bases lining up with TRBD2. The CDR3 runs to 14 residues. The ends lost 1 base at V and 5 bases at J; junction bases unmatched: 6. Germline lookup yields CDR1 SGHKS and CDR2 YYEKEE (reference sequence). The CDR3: CASSLNSGADEQYF. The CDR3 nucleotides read TGTGCCAGCAGCTTGAACAGCGGGGCGGACGAGCAGTACTTC.

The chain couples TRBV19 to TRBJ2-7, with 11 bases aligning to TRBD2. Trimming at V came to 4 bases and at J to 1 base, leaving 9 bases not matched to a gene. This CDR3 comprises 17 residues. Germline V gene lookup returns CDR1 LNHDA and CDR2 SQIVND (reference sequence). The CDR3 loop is CASSSGLAGWESYEQYF. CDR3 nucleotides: TGTGCCAGTAGTAGCGGACTAGCGGGTTGGGAGTCCTACGAGCAGTACTTC.

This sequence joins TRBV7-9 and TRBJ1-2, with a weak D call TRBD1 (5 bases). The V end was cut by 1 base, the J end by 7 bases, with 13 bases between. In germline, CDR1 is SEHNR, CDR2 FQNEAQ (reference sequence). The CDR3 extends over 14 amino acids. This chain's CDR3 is CASSLGDGQGGYTF. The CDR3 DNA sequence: TGTGCCAGCAGCTTAGGGGATGGTCAGGGTGGCTACACCTTC.